These 21 T cell receptor beta chains were sequenced from one sample in a study of T cells in Graves' hyperthyroidism and ophthalmopathy. Regions amplified from RNA transcripts were the TCR beta CDR3 regions. A set of HTBI primers served as the primers for a first-round RT-PCR of the TCR CDR3. TCRdb fed the multiplex PCR reads into MiXCR, producing one record per CDR3 protein. The table shows roughly 700,000 distinct CDR3 sequences, with roughly a third occurring only once. The sample was blood. The receptor source for this set is a middle-aged woman with Graves' hyperthyroidism.

This clonotype showed up just once. Since the CDR3 does not end with the conserved phenylalanine or tryptophan, this likely comes from a read error. V usage is TRBV7-2 and J usage is TRBJ1-2; no clear D. The germline gives CDR1 SGHTA, CDR2 FQGNSA. V gave up 5 bases and J gave up 4 bases, with 11 bases separating them. The CDR3 spans 13 residues. CDR3 sequence: CASSQDGRYGYTL. CDR3 in DNA: TGTGCCAGCAGCCAAGATGGCCGCTATGGCTACACCCTC.

The genes are TRBV15 and TRBJ1-5, with D unclear. CDR1 LNHNV and CDR2 YYDKDF come from the germline V gene (reference sequence). Trimming left V 3 bases short and J 11 bases short, with 17 bases between. CDR3 length: 14 residues. As DNA, the CDR3 is TGTGCCACCAGCAGGGATGACCCCCGGGAGACCCAGCATTTT. This codes for CATSRDDPRETQHF.

The chain joins TRBV29-1 to TRBJ2-3; 9 bases line up with TRBD2. With V trimmed by 7 bases and J by 2 bases, 13 bases remained unmatched. This CDR3 region has 16 residues. The V gene's germline CDR1 is SQVTM and CDR2 ANQGSEA. Here the CDR3 DNA reads TGCAGCGCGTTGGGGACAAGCGGGGGGTTCACAGATACGCAGTATTTT. It is translated as CSALGTSGGFTDTQYF.

This clonotype was counted between two and nine times. The chain uses TRBV6-5 and TRBJ1-5; D not resolved. The CDR3 spans 12 residues. The V and J ends lost 5 bases and 5 bases respectively, with 7 bases between them. The germline CDR1 and CDR2 sequences are MNHEY and SVGAGI. The CDR3 DNA sequence: TGTGCCAGCAGTGCGAGGGATCAGCCCCAGCATTTT. Amino acids: CASSARDQPQHF.

J is TRBJ1-5 and V is TRBV19; D gene ambiguous. CDR1 and CDR2 from the germline V gene are LNHDA and SQIVND (reference sequence). Trimming removed 6 bases at V and 10 bases at J, with 13 bases between. The CDR3 contains 12 residues. For the CDR3, the DNA is TGTGCCAGTAGGATGGGCGATCGACCCCAGCATTTT. Protein sequence: CASRMGDRPQHF.

This clonotype showed up many times. This chain joins TRBV19 and TRBJ1-5; D ambiguous. CDR1 is LNHDA, CDR2 SQIVND, per germline (reference sequence). Trimming shortened V by 4 bases and J by 1 base, and 11 bases separated the two germline ends. This CDR3 contains 15 residues. CDR3 DNA: TGTGCCAGTAGTACGACGGAAGTGAGCAATCAGCCCCAGCATTTT. It encodes CASSTTEVSNQPQHF.

There are a few counts of this clonotype. As DNA, the CDR3 is TGTGCCACCGAGCCCGGGACAGCGAACACTGAAGCTTTCTTT. Protein product: CATEPGTANTEAFF. The chain recombines TRBV19 with TRBJ1-1; 7 positions agree with TRBD1. The ends lost 10 bases at V and 1 base at J; junction bases unmatched: 9. The CDR3 length is 14 residues. Germline assignment: CDR1 LNHDA and CDR2 SQIVND (reference sequence). Combining the CDR3 with reference TRBV19 and TRBJ1-1 gives the whole variable domain DGGITQSPKYLFRKEGQNVTLSCEQNLNHDAMYWYRQDPGQGLRLIYYSQIVNDFQKGDIAEGYSVSREKKESFPLTVTSAQKNPTAFYLCATEPGTANTEAFFGQGTRLTVV.

A remark on this clonotype: A much larger clone lies a single base off, so this may be a read error. The V and J genes are TRBV2 and TRBJ1-5, with D possibly TRBD1 on 6 matching bases. Per germline, CDR1 SNHLY and CDR2 FYNNEI. Trimming took off 6 bases at V and 6 bases at J, with 18 bases between the two ends. There are 15 residues in the CDR3. The CDR3 DNA sequence: TGTGCCAGCAGGGGTACAGGGAGCTGGGGTCAGCCCCAGCATTTT. This gives the protein CASRGTGSWGQPQHF.

This clonotype was recorded many times. The CDR3 sequence is CASSSRTGGANYGYTF. CDR3 coding DNA: TGTGCCAGCAGCTCTAGGACAGGGGGCGCTAACTATGGCTACACCTTC. The chain has TRBV7-8 and TRBJ1-2, with TRBD1 matching 11 bases. Per the germline V gene, CDR1 is SGHVS and CDR2 is FQNEAQ. This CDR3 is built from 16 residues. The V segment lost 4 bases and the J segment 0 bases; nucleotides outside the gene matches: 4.

The table lists this clonotype with a few counts. CDR3 loop: CASSLSRDTSVRGYTF. The DNA of the CDR3 is TGTGCCAGCAGTTTATCGCGTGACACTTCGGTGCGGGGCTACACCTTC. This chain connects TRBV2 to TRBJ1-2, with D unclear. Germline loops: CDR1 SNHLY, CDR2 FYNNEI. V was cut by 5 bases and J by 8 bases, with 24 bases left in between. This CDR3 spans 16 amino acids.

The chain employs TRBV10-2 and TRBJ2-2; D is possibly TRBD2 (6 bases). The CDR3 runs 13 residues. V lost 0 bases to trimming and J lost 7 bases, with 6 bases between them. The germline V gene has CDR1 WSHSY and CDR2 SAAADI. The CDR3 DNA reads as TGCGCCAGCAGTGAGTCGGAGGGCGGGGAGCTGTTTTTT. This gives the protein CASSESEGGELFF.

This clonotype was seen at least ten times. The chain uses TRBV10-3 and TRBJ2-7; D call uncertain. Trimming removed 7 bases at V and 3 bases at J, with 13 bases between. CDR3 size: 13 residues. The germline V gene has CDR1 ENHRY and CDR2 SYGVKD. CDR3 region: CAITESHGYEQYF. CDR3 DNA: TGTGCCATCACGGAGAGTCACGGCTACGAGCAGTACTTC.

This clonotype was found a few times. J is TRBJ1-4 and V is TRBV4-3, with 7 bases lining up with TRBD1. The V and J ends lost 6 bases and 8 bases, in that order; junction bases with no gene match: 9. Germline CDR1 and CDR2: LGHNA and YSLEER. There are 14 residues in the CDR3. The CDR3 loop is CASSSQGMEEKLFF. DNA for the CDR3: TGCGCCAGCAGTTCACAGGGGATGGAAGAAAAACTGTTTTTT.

V and J are TRBV7-2 and TRBJ1-5; perhaps TRBD1 as D (5 bases). This CDR3 comprises 17 residues. The germline CDR1 and CDR2 sequences are SGHTA and FQGNSA. V was clipped by 4 bases and J by 1 base, with 17 bases between them. The DNA for the CDR3 is TGTGCCAGCAGCTCGGGGGGTCTGTCGCGGAGCAATCAGCCCCAGCATTTT. Translated: CASSSGGLSRSNQPQHF.

This clonotype showed up many times. This rearrangement joins TRBV24-1 to TRBJ1-3; D gene uncertain. The V end lost 4 bases, the J end lost 4 bases, and 7 bases lay between the germline ends. CDR1 is KGHDR and CDR2 is SFDVKD in the germline V gene. The CDR3 loop spans 13 amino acids. CDR3 nucleotides: TGTGCCACCAGTGACCACGTAGGAAACACCATATATTTT. This gives the protein CATSDHVGNTIYF.

This clonotype was observed at least ten times. The rearrangement joins TRBV3-1 to TRBJ1-1, with no clear D. The germline V and J ends were trimmed by 3 bases and 3 bases, with 5 bases remaining between them. CDR1 and CDR2 from the germline V gene are LGHDT and YNNKEL (reference sequence). This CDR3 is 12 amino acids long. As DNA, the CDR3 is TGTGCCAGCAGCCAGTCTGACACTGAAGCTTTCTTT. Translated: CASSQSDTEAFF. Based on the CDR3 plus reference TRBV3-1 and TRBJ1-1, the full variable domain is DTAVSQTPKYLVTQMGNDKSIKCEQNLGHDTMYWYKQDSKKFLKIMFSYNNKELIINETVPNRFSPKSPDKAHLNLHINSLELGDSAVYFCASSQSDTEAFFGQGTRLTVV.

In its sample, this clonotype was seen many times. The V call is TRBV6-5, the J call TRBJ1-2; 8 bases line up with TRBD1. CDR1 is MNHEY, CDR2 SVGAGI, per germline. Germline trimming cut 5 bases from V and 4 bases from J; bases unmatched to any gene: 6. The CDR3 extends over 14 amino acids. CDR3 region: CASSTQGAGYGYTF. In DNA, the CDR3 is TGTGCCAGCAGTACCCAGGGGGCAGGCTATGGCTACACCTTC.

As for this clonotype: A much larger clone lies a single base off, so this may be a read error. The V and J genes are TRBV9 and TRBJ1-1; 8 bases line up with TRBD1. This CDR3 region has 14 residues. CDR1 and CDR2 (germline): SGDLS, YYNGEE. CDR3 coding DNA: TGTGCCGGCAGCTTCACAGGGGGAGCGACTGAAGCTTTCTTT. As protein: CAGSFTGGATEAFF.

At least ten counts were recorded for this clonotype. The chain joins TRBV27 to TRBJ1-5; 10 positions agree with TRBD1. CDR1 and CDR2 from the germline V gene are MNHEY and SMNVEV (reference sequence). This CDR3 spans 14 amino acids. V lost 6 bases and J lost 6; bases outside the gene matches: 5. CDR3 nucleotide sequence: TGTGCCAGCAGCCCGGACAGGGGGAGTCAGCCCCAGCATTTT. As protein: CASSPDRGSQPQHF.

This clonotype was recorded at least ten times. The chain has TRBV2 and TRBJ1-2; unclear D gene. V was trimmed by 2 bases and J by 4 bases, leaving 5 bases between them. The CDR3 spans 12 residues. Germline V gives CDR1 SNHLY, CDR2 FYNNEI. The chain's CDR3 is CASSERAYGYTF. The DNA for the CDR3 is TGTGCCAGCAGTGAAAGGGCCTATGGCTACACCTTC.

This clonotype was detected once. V and J are TRBV7-9 and TRBJ2-7; the D is unclear. The CDR3 runs 15 residues. Germline assignment: CDR1 SEHNR and CDR2 FQNEAQ (reference sequence). V was clipped by 8 bases and J by 0 bases, with 17 bases between them. The CDR3 DNA is TGTGCCAGCTCACCACCGGACGGTAGCTCCTACGAGCAGTACTTC. It is translated as CASSPPDGSSYEQYF.